Detailed here is one T cell receptor (beta chain). As yet, its antigen is unknown. CD8+ and CD4+ T cells from blood underwent TCR beta sequencing, which was carried out in a high-throughput format. TEMRA cells were enriched by FACS, and CD4+ and CD8+ T cells were negatively isolated. This CDR3 has 18 residues. Germline assignment: CDR1 MNHEY and CDR2 SVGAGI. The junction had 14 bases not matched to a gene; V was cut back by 2 bases and J by 4 bases. These data originate in a study of CD8 T cells in Susac syndrome. Study observations and caveats: Clonal expansion was not observed in the Susac syndrome CD4+ T cell repertoires.

RNA, at about 0.45 to 1 ug, was reverse transcribed with random hexamers. TCR beta CDR3 was amplified by immunoSEQ covering 54 Vbeta and 13 Jbeta. TCRdb recomputed calls from the immunoSEQ multiplex PCR reads with MiXCR, one row per CDR3 protein. The table has 55,000 to 75,000 distinct CDR3 sequences, 93% seen once; the top ten hold less than 0.19%. The sample consisted of CD4+ T cells from PBMCs. This TCR came from a human donor with Susac syndrome. The rearrangement links TRBV6-5 to TRBJ1-5; 7 nucleotides align to TRBD1. The CDR3 nucleotides are TGTGCCAGCAGTTACGGTTCAACAGGGGTTTGGAGGAATCAGCCCCAGCATTTT. Residues: CASSYGSTGVWRNQPQHF.